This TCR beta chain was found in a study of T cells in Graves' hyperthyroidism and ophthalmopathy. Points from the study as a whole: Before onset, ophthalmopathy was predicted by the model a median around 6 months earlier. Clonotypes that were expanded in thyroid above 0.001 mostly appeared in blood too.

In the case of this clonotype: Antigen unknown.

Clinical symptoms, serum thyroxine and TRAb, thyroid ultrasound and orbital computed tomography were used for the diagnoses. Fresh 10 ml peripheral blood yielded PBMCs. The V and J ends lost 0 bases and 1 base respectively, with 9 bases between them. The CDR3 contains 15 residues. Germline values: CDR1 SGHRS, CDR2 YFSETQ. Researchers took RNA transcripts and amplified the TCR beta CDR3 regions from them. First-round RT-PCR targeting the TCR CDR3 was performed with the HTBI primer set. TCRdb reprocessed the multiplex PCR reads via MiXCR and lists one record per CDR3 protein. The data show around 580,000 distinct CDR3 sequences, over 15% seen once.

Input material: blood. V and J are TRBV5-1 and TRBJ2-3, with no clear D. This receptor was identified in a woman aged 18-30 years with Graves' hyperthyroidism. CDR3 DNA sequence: TGCGCCAGCAGCTTGGATCAAGTGGGCACAGATACGCAGTATTTT. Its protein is CASSLDQVGTDTQYF.